The present T cell receptor (beta chain) was sequenced within a study of memory CD4+ T cells and cytomegalovirus serostatus (dated by TCRdb to between 2018 and 2021). Regarding the study in general: The cohort included some 35 healthy adults from Belgium, of whom 9 were CMV seropositive and approximately 25 were CMV seronegative. To replicate a published TCR-based CMV serostatus classifier, the study sequenced CD4+ memory TCRbeta repertoires from a Belgian cohort whose cytomegalovirus serostatus was known.

The research as a whole found: Among the 160 or so previously reported CMV-associated TCRbeta sequences, 60 to 85 showed up in the CD4+ memory repertoires, with each one found in between one and five individuals. The results were read as suggesting that the CMV-associated TCR signature is, for the most part, present in the CD4+ memory repertoire. On the Belgian cohort, the classifier based on the original framework reached a median bootstrapped AUC of roughly 0.96, with a 95% CI of 0.76-1.00. Unlike the original study, which covered naive and memory CD4+ and CD8+ populations, the Belgian study sequenced only CD4+CD45RO+ memory cells. For CMV serostatus prediction, a median bootstrapped AUC of about 0.96 was reached with the original framework, and a median bootstrapped AUC of about 0.89 was reached with a US-trained random forest.

Single viable CD3+CD4+CD8-CD45RO+ cells were sorted as memory CD4+ T cells on a FACSAria II. CMV serostatus was determined with a Roche Elecsys assay detecting serum IgG against CMV pp150, pp28, p38 and p52. After the samples were thawed, total CD4+ T cells were enriched through positive selection using CD4 magnetic microbeads. The samples came from a different study that was designed specifically to examine the CD4+ T cell memory repertoire. Peripheral blood mononuclear cells were isolated and cryopreserved according to standard operating procedures, and serum was stored at -80 degrees C. Staining used CD3-PerCP (BW264/56), CD4-APC (RPA-T4), CD45RO-PE (UCHT1) and CD8-Pacific Orange (3B5) antibodies, with Sytox blue excluding non-viable cells. On this clone: The antigen this receptor binds is unknown. No per-base quality is available; no much larger clone lies one base away.

Genomic DNA was extracted from sorted cells with the Quick-DNA Microprep Kit. TCRbeta DNA was amplified with the immunoSEQ hsTCRbeta kit following the manufacturer's protocol. An Illumina MiSeq instrument was used to sequence the TCRbeta libraries. Concerning the study's data processing: Following removal of out-of-frame sequences, 2.2 million or so distinct TCRbeta sequences were retained, with an average of about 63,000 per individual. Each individual was scored by the count of 164 previously reported CMV-associated TCRbeta sequences and the total productive distinct TCRbeta count. A beta-binomial model was reimplemented in Python, and scikit-learn random forests with default parameters were trained on US cohort data. Classifier performance on the Belgian cohort was summarized as median AUC with percentile confidence intervals over 10,000 bootstrap iterations. TCRdb's version of the immuneACCESS table is confined to in-frame rearrangements and falls short of the full clone set. An unresolved V gene accounts for under half of the shortfall where checked; the remainder is of unknown origin. The DNA was the basis for D and trimming; V, J and clone size are from that table. This sample has about 46,000 clones in its table, and roughly 80% of those were observed once. Of the sample, around 0.94% is held by the ten largest clones.

The CDR3 numbers 14 residues from cysteine through phenylalanine. Left in the record is the CDR3 DNA by itself, 42 bases read in frame from the first base. CDR1 and CDR2 were assigned from the germline V gene as SGHRS and YFSETQ. The junction shows trimming of 4 bases on V and 5 bases on J, and the gene matches do not reach 8 bases of it. The sample comprised memory CD4+ T cells from blood. The chain is made from TRBV5-1 and TRBJ1-1; 7 junctional bases match TRBD1. The receptor was derived from an adult in good health and CMV-seronegative. Here the CDR3 is given as CASSQRQGKTEAFF. The DNA sequence is given as TGCGCCAGCAGCCAAAGACAGGGAAAAACTGAAGCTTTCTTT. The CDR3 plus the reference TRBV5-1 and TRBJ1-1 genes for the other parts give the full variable domain: KAGVTQTPRYLIKTRGQQVTLSCSPISGHRSVSWYQQTPGQGLQFLFEYFSETQRNKGNFPGRFSGRQFSNSRSEMNVSTLELGDSALYLCASSQRQGKTEAFFGQGTRLTVV.